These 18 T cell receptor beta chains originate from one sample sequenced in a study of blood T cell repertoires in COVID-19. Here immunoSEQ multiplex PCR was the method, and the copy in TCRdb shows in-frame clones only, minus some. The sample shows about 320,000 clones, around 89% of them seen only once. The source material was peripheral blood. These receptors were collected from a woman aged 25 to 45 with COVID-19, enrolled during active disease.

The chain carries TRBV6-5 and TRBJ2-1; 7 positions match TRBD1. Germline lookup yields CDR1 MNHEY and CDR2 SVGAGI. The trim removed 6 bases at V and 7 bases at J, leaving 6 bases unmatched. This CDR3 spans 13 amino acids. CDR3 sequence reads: CASRDPGGNEQFF. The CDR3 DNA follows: TGTGCCAGCAGGGACCCAGGGGGAAATGAGCAGTTCTTC.

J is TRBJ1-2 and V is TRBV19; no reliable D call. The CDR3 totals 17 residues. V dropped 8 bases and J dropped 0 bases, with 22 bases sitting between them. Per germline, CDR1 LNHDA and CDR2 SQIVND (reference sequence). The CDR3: CASRGTVISGANYGYTF. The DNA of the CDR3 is TGTGCCAGTCGGGGTACGGTTATCTCGGGAGCTAACTATGGCTACACCTTC. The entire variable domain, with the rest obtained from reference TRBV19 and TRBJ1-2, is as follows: DGGITQSPKYLFRKEGQNVTLSCEQNLNHDAMYWYRQDPGQGLRLIYYSQIVNDFQKGDIAEGYSVSREKKESFPLTVTSAQKNPTAFYLCASRGTVISGANYGYTFGSGTRLTVV.

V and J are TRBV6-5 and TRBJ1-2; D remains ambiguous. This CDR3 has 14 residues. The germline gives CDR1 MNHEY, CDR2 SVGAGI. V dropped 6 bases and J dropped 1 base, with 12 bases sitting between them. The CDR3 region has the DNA TGTGCCAGCAGCGAGGCAACAAATAACTATGGCTACACCTTC. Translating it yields CASSEATNNYGYTF.

CDR3 sequence reads: CASSSGTANEQFF. The CDR3 nucleotides read TGTGCCAGCAGTTCCGGGACAGCCAATGAGCAGTTCTTC. The chain links TRBV6-2 or TRBV6-3 to TRBJ2-1; 7 bases map to TRBD1. The V gene end was trimmed by 4 bases and the J gene end by 6 bases; junction bases not matched to a gene: 3. This CDR3 is 13 amino acids long. Per germline, CDR1 MNHEY and CDR2 SVGEGT.

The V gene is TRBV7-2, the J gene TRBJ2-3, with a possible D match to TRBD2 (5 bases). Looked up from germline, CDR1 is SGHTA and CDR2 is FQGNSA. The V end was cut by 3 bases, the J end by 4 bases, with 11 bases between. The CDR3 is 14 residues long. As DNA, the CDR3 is TGTGCCAGCAGCTTTAGCCCTAGCCCAGATACGCAGTATTTT. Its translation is CASSFSPSPDTQYF.

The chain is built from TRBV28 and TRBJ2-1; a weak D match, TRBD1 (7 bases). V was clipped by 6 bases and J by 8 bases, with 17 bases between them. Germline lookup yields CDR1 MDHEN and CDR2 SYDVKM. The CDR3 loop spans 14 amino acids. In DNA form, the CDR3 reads TGTGCCAGCAGAGAGACAGGGAGGAGAGATGAGCAGTTCTTC. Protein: CASRETGRRDEQFF.

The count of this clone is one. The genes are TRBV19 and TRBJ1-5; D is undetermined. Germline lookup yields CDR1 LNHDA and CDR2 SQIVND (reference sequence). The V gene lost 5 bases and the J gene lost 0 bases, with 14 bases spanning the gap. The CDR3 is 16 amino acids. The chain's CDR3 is CASSRQSPNSNQPQHF. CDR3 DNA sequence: TGTGCCAGTAGTCGACAAAGCCCCAATAGCAATCAGCCCCAGCATTTT.

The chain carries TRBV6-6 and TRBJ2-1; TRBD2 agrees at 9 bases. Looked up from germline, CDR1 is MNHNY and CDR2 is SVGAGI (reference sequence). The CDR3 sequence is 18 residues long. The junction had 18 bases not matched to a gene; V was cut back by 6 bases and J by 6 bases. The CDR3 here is CASSRLSWGAGGPNEQFF. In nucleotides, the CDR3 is TGTGCCAGCAGCCGACTCTCTTGGGGAGCGGGGGGCCCCAATGAGCAGTTCTTC.

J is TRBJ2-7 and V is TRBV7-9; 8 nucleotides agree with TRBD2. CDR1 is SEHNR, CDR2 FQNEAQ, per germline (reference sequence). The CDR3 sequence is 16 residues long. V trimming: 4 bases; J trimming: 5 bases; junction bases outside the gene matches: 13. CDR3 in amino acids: CASSSTTGTRIHEQYF. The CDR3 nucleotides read TGTGCCAGCAGCTCAACCACCGGGACTAGGATCCACGAGCAGTACTTC.

The CDR3 sequence: CASSGAGAGAGELFF. DNA of the CDR3: TGTGCCAGCAGCGGAGCTGGGGCAGGGGCCGGGGAGCTGTTTTTT. The chain employs TRBV6-5 and TRBJ2-2; TRBD1 might be the D (6 bases). This CDR3 is built from 15 residues. V gave up 6 bases and J gave up 6 bases, with 17 bases separating them. The V gene's germline CDR1 is MNHEY and CDR2 SVGAGI.

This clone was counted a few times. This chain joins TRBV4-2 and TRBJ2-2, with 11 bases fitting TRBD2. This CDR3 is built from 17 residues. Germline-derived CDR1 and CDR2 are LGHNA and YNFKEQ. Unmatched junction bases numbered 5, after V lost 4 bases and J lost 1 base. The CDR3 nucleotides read TGTGCCAGCAGCCTGACTAGCGGGGAATTGAACACCGGGGAGCTGTTTTTT. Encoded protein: CASSLTSGELNTGELFF.

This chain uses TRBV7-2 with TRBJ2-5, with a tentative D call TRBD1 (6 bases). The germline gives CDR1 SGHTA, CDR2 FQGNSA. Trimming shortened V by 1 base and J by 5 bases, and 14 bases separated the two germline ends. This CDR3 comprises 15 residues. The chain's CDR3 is CASSLGGTPGETQYF. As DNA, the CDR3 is TGTGCCAGCAGCTTAGGGGGGACACCTGGGGAGACCCAGTACTTC.

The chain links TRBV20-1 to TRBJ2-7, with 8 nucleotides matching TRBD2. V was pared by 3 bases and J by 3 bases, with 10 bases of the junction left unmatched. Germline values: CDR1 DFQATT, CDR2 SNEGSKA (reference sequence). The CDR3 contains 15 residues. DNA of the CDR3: TGCAGTGCTAGTCCCCGAGCAAGCGGGAGCTACGAGCAGTACTTC. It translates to CSASPRASGSYEQYF.

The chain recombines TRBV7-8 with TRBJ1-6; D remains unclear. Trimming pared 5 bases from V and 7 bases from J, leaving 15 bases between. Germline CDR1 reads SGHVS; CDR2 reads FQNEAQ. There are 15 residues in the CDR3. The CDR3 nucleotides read TGTGCCAGCAGCATAGGGAGGGTGCTCAATTCACCCCTCCACTTT. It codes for CASSIGRVLNSPLHF.

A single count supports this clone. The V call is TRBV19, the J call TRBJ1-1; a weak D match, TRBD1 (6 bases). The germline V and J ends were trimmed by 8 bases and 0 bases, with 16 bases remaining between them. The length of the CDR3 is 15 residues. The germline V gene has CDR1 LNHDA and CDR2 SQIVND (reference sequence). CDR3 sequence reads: CASSTRDTVNTEAFF. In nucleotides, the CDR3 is TGTGCCAGTTCGACCCGGGACACGGTGAACACTGAAGCTTTCTTT.

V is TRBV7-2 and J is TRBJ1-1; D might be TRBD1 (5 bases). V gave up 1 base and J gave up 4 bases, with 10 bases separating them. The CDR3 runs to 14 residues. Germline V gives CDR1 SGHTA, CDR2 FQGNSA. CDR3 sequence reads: CASSLEDQGTEAFF. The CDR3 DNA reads TGTGCCAGCAGCTTAGAGGATCAGGGCACTGAAGCTTTCTTT.

CDR3 amino acids: CASSVSGGYGNTIYF. Written as DNA, the CDR3 is TGCGCCAGCAGCGTGTCAGGGGGCTATGGAAACACCATATATTTT. This chain joins TRBV5-1 and TRBJ1-3; 8 bases align to TRBD1. V lost 4 bases and J lost 3; bases outside the gene matches: 6. Germline CDR1 and CDR2: SGHRS and YFSETQ. This CDR3 has 15 residues.

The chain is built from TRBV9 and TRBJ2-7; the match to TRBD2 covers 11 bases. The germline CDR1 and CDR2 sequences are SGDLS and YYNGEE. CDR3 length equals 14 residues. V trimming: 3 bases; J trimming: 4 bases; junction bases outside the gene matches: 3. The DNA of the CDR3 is TGTGCCAGCAGCGGGGGACTAGCGGAGTACGAGCAGTACTTC. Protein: CASSGGLAEYEQYF. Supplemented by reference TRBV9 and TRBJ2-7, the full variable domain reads DSGVTQTPKHLITATGQRVTLRCSPRSGDLSVYWYQQSLDQGLQFLIQYYNGEERAKGNILERFSAQQFPDLHSELNLSSLELGDSALYFCASSGGLAEYEQYFGPGTRLTVT.